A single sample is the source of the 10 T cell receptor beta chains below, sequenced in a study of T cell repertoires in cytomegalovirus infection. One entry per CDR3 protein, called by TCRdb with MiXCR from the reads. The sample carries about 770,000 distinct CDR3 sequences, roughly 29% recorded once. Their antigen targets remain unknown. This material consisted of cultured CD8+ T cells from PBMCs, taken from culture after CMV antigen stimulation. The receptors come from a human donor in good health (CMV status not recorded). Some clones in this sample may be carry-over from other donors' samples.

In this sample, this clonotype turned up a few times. CDR3 DNA sequence: TGCAGTGCGCGGCCCCCAAGTTTAGGCTACACCTTC. It yields the protein CSARPPSLGYTF. V gene TRBV20-1 combines with J gene TRBJ1-2, with unresolved D. The CDR3 has 12 amino acids. V lost 6 bases and J 8 bases, leaving 16 bases between the germline ends. CDR1 DFQATT and CDR2 SNEGSKA come from the germline V gene (reference sequence).

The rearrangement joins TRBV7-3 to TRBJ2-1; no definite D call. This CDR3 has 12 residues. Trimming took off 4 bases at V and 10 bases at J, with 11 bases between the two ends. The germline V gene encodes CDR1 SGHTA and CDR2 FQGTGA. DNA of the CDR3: TGTGCCAGCAGCTCCCGTGGTGAGGAGCAGTTCTTC. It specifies CASSSRGEEQFF. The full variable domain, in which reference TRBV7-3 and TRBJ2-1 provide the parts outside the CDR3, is GAGVSQTPSNKVTEKGKYVELRCDPISGHTALYWYRQSLGQGPEFLIYFQGTGAADDSGLPNDRFFAVRPEGSVSTLKIQRTERGDSAVYLCASSSRGEEQFFGPGTRLTVL.

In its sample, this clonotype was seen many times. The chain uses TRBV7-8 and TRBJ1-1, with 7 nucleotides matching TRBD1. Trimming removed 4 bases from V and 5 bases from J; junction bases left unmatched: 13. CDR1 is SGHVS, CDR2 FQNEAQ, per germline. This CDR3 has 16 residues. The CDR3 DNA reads TGTGCCAGCAGCTCCAGACAGGGCCAAAGTGGTACTGAAGCTTTCTTT. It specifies CASSSRQGQSGTEAFF. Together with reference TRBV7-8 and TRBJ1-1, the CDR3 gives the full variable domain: GAGVSQSPRYKVAKRGQDVALRCDPISGHVSLFWYQQALGQGPEFLTYFQNEAQLDKSGLPSDRFFAERPEGSVSTLKIQRTQQEDSAVYLCASSSRQGQSGTEAFFGQGTRLTVV.

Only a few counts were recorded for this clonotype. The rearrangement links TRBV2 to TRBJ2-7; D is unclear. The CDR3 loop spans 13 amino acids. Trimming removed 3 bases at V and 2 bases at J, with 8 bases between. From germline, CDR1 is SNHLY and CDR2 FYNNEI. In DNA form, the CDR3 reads TGTGCCAGCAGTGACATGATTACCTACGAGCAGTACGTC. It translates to CASSDMITYEQYV.

The CDR3 DNA reads as TGTGCCAGCAGTCGGAATGAAGGGACCCAGTACTTC. Translated: CASSRNEGTQYF. V gene TRBV7-9 combines with J gene TRBJ2-5; D is ambiguous. The CDR3 runs 12 residues. From germline, CDR1 is SEHNR and CDR2 FQNEAQ (reference sequence). The V end was cut by 6 bases, the J end by 7 bases, with 12 bases between.

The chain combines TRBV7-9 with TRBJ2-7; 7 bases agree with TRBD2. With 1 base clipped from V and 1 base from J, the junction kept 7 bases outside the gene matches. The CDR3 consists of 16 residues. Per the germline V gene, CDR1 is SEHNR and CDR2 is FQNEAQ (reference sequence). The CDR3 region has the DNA TGTGCCAGCAGCTTAGAATTGGCTAGCGGATCCTACGAGCAGTACTTC. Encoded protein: CASSLELASGSYEQYF.

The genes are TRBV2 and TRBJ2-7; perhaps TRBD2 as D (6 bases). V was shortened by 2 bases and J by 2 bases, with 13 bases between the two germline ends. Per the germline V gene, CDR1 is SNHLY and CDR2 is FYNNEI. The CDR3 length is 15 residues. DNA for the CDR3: TGTGCCAGCAGTGAACCCCCGGGCGGGGCCTACGAGCAGTACTTC. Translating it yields CASSEPPGGAYEQYF.

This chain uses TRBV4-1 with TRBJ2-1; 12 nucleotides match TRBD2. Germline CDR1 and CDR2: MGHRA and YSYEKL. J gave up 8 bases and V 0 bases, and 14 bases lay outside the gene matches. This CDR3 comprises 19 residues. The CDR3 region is CASSQEGLAGGPYIDEQFF. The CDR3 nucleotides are TGCGCCAGCAGCCAAGAGGGTCTAGCGGGGGGGCCGTATATCGATGAGCAGTTCTTC.

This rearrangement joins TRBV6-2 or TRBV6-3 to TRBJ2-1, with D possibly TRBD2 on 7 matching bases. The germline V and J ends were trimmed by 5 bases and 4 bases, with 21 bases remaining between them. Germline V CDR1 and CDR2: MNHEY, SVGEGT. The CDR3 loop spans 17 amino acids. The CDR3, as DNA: TGTGCCAGCAGTACCCCCAGAGAGGGGGGGCCGTACAATGAGCAGTTCTTC. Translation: CASSTPREGGPYNEQFF.

The chain's CDR3 is CASSLAGGRGAFF. The CDR3 nucleotides read TGTGCCAGCAGCTTAGCGGGAGGAAGGGGCGCTTTCTTT. The rearrangement uses TRBV7-2 and TRBJ1-1, with a possible D match to TRBD1 (5 bases). This CDR3 comprises 13 residues. Trimming left V 0 bases short and J 11 bases short, with 13 bases between. The germline V gene has CDR1 SGHTA and CDR2 FQGNSA.